Presented here are 20 T cell receptor beta chains from one specimen sequenced in a study of radiotherapy plus CTLA-4 blockade in lung cancer. Sequencing was performed with immunoSEQ multiplex PCR; in TCRdb, only in-frame clones are kept and a portion is missing. The sample gives approximately 98,000 clones, 75% to 85% of which show up once; approximately 3.4% is in the top ten. This specimen consisted of peripheral blood, obtained from a patient treated with radiotherapy plus ipilimumab. These receptors were taken from a human donor with non-small cell lung cancer who had a partial response to radiotherapy plus ipilimumab.

V usage is TRBV21-1 and J usage is TRBJ1-3; no DNA check was done on the table's D call, TRBD1. TRBV21-1 corresponds to a pseudogene. The CDR3 is 15 amino acids. This chain's CDR3 is CASSKGHSSGNTIYF. Written as DNA, the CDR3 is TGTGCCAGCAGCAAAGGTCACAGCTCTGGAAACACCATATATTTT.

The V call is TRBV2, the J call TRBJ2-3, with 10 bases fitting TRBD1. Germline V gene data show CDR1 as SNHLY and CDR2 as FYNNEI. V trimming: 9 bases; J trimming: 4 bases; junction bases outside the gene matches: 7. The CDR3 loop spans 14 amino acids. CDR3 protein: CASNPGTGADTQYF. The CDR3 coding sequence is TGTGCCAGTAACCCAGGGACAGGGGCAGATACGCAGTATTTT.

This chain connects TRBV7-3 to TRBJ1-1, with 9 nucleotides matching TRBD1. The CDR3 totals 16 residues. The germline CDR1 and CDR2 sequences are SGHTA and FQGTGA. Germline trimming cut 5 bases from V and 4 bases from J; bases unmatched to any gene: 11. In DNA form, the CDR3 reads TGTGCCAGCAGCCCGGGACAGGGAATCGGGAGCACTGAAGCTTTCTTT. Translated: CASSPGQGIGSTEAFF.

This clone has more than one count but fewer than ten. This chain joins TRBV18 and TRBJ1-2, with D possibly matching TRBD1 (5 bases). Trimming took off 3 bases at V and 3 bases at J, with 11 bases between the two ends. The CDR3 sequence is 14 residues long. Per germline, CDR1 KGHSH and CDR2 LQKENI. DNA of the CDR3: TGTGCCAGCTCACCTGACAGCCCCCACTATGGCTACACCTTC. Protein sequence: CASSPDSPHYGYTF.

This clone has just one count. The chain carries TRBV27 and TRBJ2-2; 7 bases are shared with TRBD2. Germline V gene data show CDR1 as MNHEY and CDR2 as SMNVEV (reference sequence). There are 16 residues in the CDR3. V dropped 5 bases and J dropped 6; count of bases not matched to a gene: 12. In DNA form, the CDR3 reads TGTGCCAGCAGTCCCAGGACTAGATCGATCCCCGGGGAGCTGTTTTTT. It codes for CASSPRTRSIPGELFF.

The chain uses TRBV4-2 and TRBJ2-5, with 15 bases fitting TRBD2. The V gene end was trimmed by 6 bases and the J gene end by 4 bases; junction bases not matched to a gene: 3. Per the germline V gene, CDR1 is LGHNA and CDR2 is YNFKEQ. There are 15 residues in the CDR3. The DNA of the CDR3 is TGTGCCAGCAGGCGGGGACTAGCGGGAGGAGAGACCCAGTACTTC. Amino acid sequence: CASRRGLAGGETQYF.

This sequence joins TRBV9 and TRBJ2-1; the D gene is possibly TRBD1 (6 bases). This CDR3 is 17 amino acids long. Germline CDR1 reads SGDLS; CDR2 reads YYNGEE. V shed 0 bases and J shed 4 bases, with 17 bases lying between them. The CDR3 DNA reads as TGTGCCAGCAGCGTAGGGGGGCTCGATTTGGGGTACAATGAGCAGTTCTTC. It is translated as CASSVGGLDLGYNEQFF. The full variable domain, with the rest looked up from reference TRBV9 and TRBJ2-1, is DSGVTQTPKHLITATGQRVTLRCSPRSGDLSVYWYQQSLDQGLQFLIQYYNGEERAKGNILERFSAQQFPDLHSELNLSSLELGDSALYFCASSVGGLDLGYNEQFFGPGTRLTVL.

The chain recombines TRBV29-1 with TRBJ2-7; no clear D gene. The CDR3 length is 11 residues. Germline-derived CDR1 and CDR2 are SQVTM and ANQGSEA. The V end lost 4 bases, the J end lost 3 bases, and 7 bases lay between the germline ends. CDR3 in amino acids: CSVGELYEQYF. As DNA, the CDR3 is TGCAGCGTTGGTGAACTCTACGAGCAGTACTTC.

The V and J genes are TRBV9 and TRBJ2-1; the D gene is possibly TRBD2 (6 bases). Germline CDR1 reads SGDLS; CDR2 reads YYNGEE. Trimming stripped 1 base from V and 5 bases from J, with 10 bases between. The CDR3 is made up of 14 amino acids. CDR3 in DNA: TGTGCCAGCAGCGTAATCGGGGGAAACAATGAGCAGTTCTTC. Protein product: CASSVIGGNNEQFF.

V and J are TRBV28 and TRBJ1-2, with no clear D. Germline values: CDR1 MDHEN, CDR2 SYDVKM. This CDR3 has 12 residues. V dropped 2 bases and J dropped 12 bases, with 13 bases sitting between them. The CDR3 protein is CASSLHPAGHTF. Here the CDR3 DNA reads TGTGCCAGCAGTTTACACCCGGCGGGCCACACCTTC.

This chain connects TRBV28 to TRBJ2-4; tentative D call: TRBD1 (5 bases). Deletions cut 5 bases from V and 0 bases from J, with 14 bases between. This CDR3 contains 16 residues. CDR1 and CDR2 from the germline V gene are MDHEN and SYDVKM. The CDR3: CASSQDSLLAKNIQYF. The CDR3 DNA reads as TGTGCCAGCAGTCAAGACAGCCTACTAGCCAAAAACATTCAGTACTTC. Using reference TRBV28 and TRBJ2-4 for the parts outside the CDR3, the full variable domain is DVKVTQSSRYLVKRTGEKVFLECVQDMDHENMFWYRQDPGLGLRLIYFSYDVKMKEKGDIPEGYSVSREKKERFSLILESASTNQTSMYLCASSQDSLLAKNIQYFGAGTRLSVL.

The chain combines TRBV2 with TRBJ2-7; D is possibly TRBD2 (6 bases). V shed 8 bases and J shed 0 bases, with 11 bases lying between them. The germline gives CDR1 SNHLY, CDR2 FYNNEI. The CDR3 has 13 residues. The CDR3 DNA follows: TGTGCCAGCGGGAGCGGGTCCTCCTACGAGCAGTACTTC. Its protein product is CASGSGSSYEQYF. The full variable domain, its missing parts supplied by reference TRBV2 and TRBJ2-7, is EPEVTQTPSHQVTQMGQEVILRCVPISNHLYFYWYRQILGQKVEFLVSFYNNEISEKSEIFDDQFSVERPDGSNFTLKIRSTKLEDSAMYFCASGSGSSYEQYFGPGTRLTVT.

This chain uses TRBV11-3 with TRBJ2-5; 10 nucleotides align to TRBD2. The DNA end favors TRBJ2-7, so the J call may be wrong. Per germline, CDR1 SGHNT and CDR2 YENEEA. This CDR3 contains 14 residues. The CDR3 reads CASSTSGTTYEQYF. CDR3 DNA sequence: TGTGCCAGCAGCACTAGCGGGACTACCTACGAGCAGTACTTC.

The CDR3 nucleotides are TGTGCCTGTAACGAGAGGGGGCATCAGCCCCAGCATTTT. Encoded protein: CACNERGHQPQHF. V usage is TRBV30 and J usage is TRBJ1-5; 7 positions agree with TRBD1. V lost 6 bases to trimming and J lost 5 bases; unmatched junction nucleotides: 7. The CDR3 runs to 13 residues. Germline CDR1 GTSNPN, CDR2 SVGIG (reference sequence).

This clone has more than one count but fewer than ten. This chain uses TRBV2 with TRBJ1-5, with D unclear. V lost 8 bases and J 4 bases, leaving 18 bases between the germline ends. The CDR3 is made up of 15 amino acids. The germline gives CDR1 SNHLY, CDR2 FYNNEI. The CDR3 reads CASQLEVQHNQPQHF. The CDR3 DNA reads TGTGCCAGCCAACTAGAAGTACAGCATAATCAGCCCCAGCATTTT.

V usage is TRBV7-9 and J usage is TRBJ2-2; no clear D. The ends were cut back, 5 bases at V and 5 bases at J, with 15 bases in the middle. The CDR3 covers 15 residues. Per germline, CDR1 SEHNR and CDR2 FQNEAQ (reference sequence). The CDR3 is CASSPPVGETGELFF. CDR3 sequence (DNA): TGTGCCAGCAGCCCCCCTGTGGGCGAAACCGGGGAGCTGTTTTTT.

The chain joins TRBV11-2 to TRBJ2-5; 10 bases fit TRBD2. Per germline, CDR1 SGHAT and CDR2 FQNNGV. The CDR3 totals 16 residues. Trimming removed 5 bases from V and 0 bases from J; junction bases left unmatched: 6. CDR3 coding DNA: TGTGCCAGCAGCCCTGGACTAGCGGAATACCAAGAGACCCAGTACTTC. Amino acid sequence: CASSPGLAEYQETQYF.

The chain joins TRBV19 to TRBJ2-1, with D perhaps TRBD1 (6 bases). This CDR3 spans 13 amino acids. Germline V gene data show CDR1 as LNHDA and CDR2 as SQIVND (reference sequence). Trimming removed 8 bases at V and 7 bases at J, with 15 bases between. The CDR3 sequence: CASGFTGTNEQFF. Written as DNA, the CDR3 is TGTGCCAGTGGATTTACAGGGACGAATGAGCAGTTCTTC.

This sequence joins TRBV18 and TRBJ2-7, with D possibly TRBD1 on 5 matching bases. The V gene lost 1 base and the J gene lost 5 bases, with 12 bases spanning the gap. This CDR3 is built from 14 residues. Germline CDR1 KGHSH, CDR2 LQKENI. The CDR3, as DNA: TGTGCCAGCTCACCACAGGAAGGGGTCGACGAGCAGTACTTC. Protein product: CASSPQEGVDEQYF.

This clone was seen at least ten times. The chain joins TRBV9 to TRBJ2-1; 8 positions match TRBD2. Germline assignment: CDR1 SGDLS and CDR2 YYNGEE. CDR3 size: 14 residues. V shed 4 bases and J 8 bases; nucleotides not matched to a gene: 8. The CDR3 region is CASSIRTSIDEQFF. The CDR3 nucleotides read TGTGCCAGCAGCATCCGGACTAGCATCGATGAGCAGTTCTTC. Drawing the rest from reference TRBV9 and TRBJ2-1, the complete variable domain is DSGVTQTPKHLITATGQRVTLRCSPRSGDLSVYWYQQSLDQGLQFLIQYYNGEERAKGNILERFSAQQFPDLHSELNLSSLELGDSALYFCASSIRTSIDEQFFGPGTRLTVL.